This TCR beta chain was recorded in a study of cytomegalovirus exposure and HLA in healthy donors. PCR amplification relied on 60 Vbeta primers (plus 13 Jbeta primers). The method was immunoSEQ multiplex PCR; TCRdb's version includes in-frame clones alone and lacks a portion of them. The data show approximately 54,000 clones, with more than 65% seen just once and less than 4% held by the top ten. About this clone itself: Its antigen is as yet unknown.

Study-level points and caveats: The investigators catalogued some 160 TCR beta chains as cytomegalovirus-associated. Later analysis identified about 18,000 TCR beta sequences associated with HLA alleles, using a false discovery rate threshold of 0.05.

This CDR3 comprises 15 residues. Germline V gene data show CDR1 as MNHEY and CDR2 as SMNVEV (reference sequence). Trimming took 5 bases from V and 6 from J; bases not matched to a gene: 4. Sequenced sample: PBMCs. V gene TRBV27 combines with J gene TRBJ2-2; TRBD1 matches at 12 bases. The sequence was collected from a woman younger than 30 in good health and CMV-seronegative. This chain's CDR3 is CASSAGTGGSGELFF. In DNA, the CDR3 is TGTGCCAGCAGTGCCGGGACAGGGGGCTCCGGGGAGCTGTTTTTT.